This entry describes one T cell receptor beta chain. This specimen comes from a study of control samples from healthy donors and cancer patients. TCRdb's copy holds only in-frame clones and misses some; the assay was immunoSEQ multiplex PCR. The sample yields around 110,000 clones, 93% seen once. Trimming pared 5 bases from V and 5 bases from J, leaving 18 bases between. CDR3 length: 15 amino acids. CDR1 and CDR2 (germline): SGHTA, FQGTGA. What was sequenced was blood. This chain links TRBV7-3 with TRBJ2-5, with D perhaps TRBD1 (6 bases). The TCR comes from a man younger than 45 in good health. For the CDR3, the DNA is TGTGCCAGCAGCCTCCGAGGGACCACAGGGGAGACCCAGTACTTC. This encodes CASSLRGTTGETQYF.